This entry features one TCR beta chain sequence. Its specificity is not known. This record belongs to a study of T-cell memory formation after mild COVID-19. Overall study: TCR clusters largely stayed donor specific.

Study results and limitations: CD4+ bias marked clones expanding day 15 to 37, unlike balanced contracting clones. CD4+ contracting clones were mainly CM and EM; CD8+ ones, EMRA.

V lost 1 base to trimming and J lost 7 bases, with 5 bases between them. The CDR3 is 13 residues long. Germline V lookup: CDR1 LNHDA, CDR2 SQIVND (reference sequence). Constant-segment-primed 5'RACE gave TCR alpha and TCR beta cDNA libraries with sample barcodes and UMIs. One entry per CDR3 protein, called by TCRdb with MiXCR from the 5' RACE reads. The sample has about 560,000 distinct CDR3 sequences, about a fifth seen once; the top ten hold about 8.7%. J is TRBJ1-6 and V is TRBV19, with D uncertain. Sequencing used PBMCs or a T cell subset sorted from them (not recorded which). This clonotype originated in an adult woman who had mild COVID-19 (a few samples of this study predate the infection). Cell type and time point are not known. CDR3 region: CASSIGPNSPLHF. CDR3 nucleotides: TGTGCCAGTAGTATAGGCCCCAATTCACCCCTCCACTTT. The full variable domain, rest sourced from reference TRBV19 and TRBJ1-6, is DGGITQSPKYLFRKEGQNVTLSCEQNLNHDAMYWYRQDPGQGLRLIYYSQIVNDFQKGDIAEGYSVSREKKESFPLTVTSAQKNPTAFYLCASSIGPNSPLHFGNGTRLTVT.